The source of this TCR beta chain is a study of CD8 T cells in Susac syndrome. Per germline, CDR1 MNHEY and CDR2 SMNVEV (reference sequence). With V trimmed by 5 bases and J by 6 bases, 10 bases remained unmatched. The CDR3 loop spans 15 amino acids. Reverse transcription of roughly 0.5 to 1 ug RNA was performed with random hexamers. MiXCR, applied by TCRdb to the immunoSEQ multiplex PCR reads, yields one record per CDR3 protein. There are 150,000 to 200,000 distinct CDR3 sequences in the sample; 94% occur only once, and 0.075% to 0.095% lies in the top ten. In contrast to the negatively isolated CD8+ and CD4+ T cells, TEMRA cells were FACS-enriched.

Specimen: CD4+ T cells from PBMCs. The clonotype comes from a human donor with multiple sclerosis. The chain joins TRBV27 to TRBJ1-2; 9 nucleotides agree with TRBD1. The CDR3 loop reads CASSAGGQGLNGYTF. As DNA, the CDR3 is TGTGCCAGCAGTGCGGGGGGACAGGGTCTTAATGGCTACACCTTC.